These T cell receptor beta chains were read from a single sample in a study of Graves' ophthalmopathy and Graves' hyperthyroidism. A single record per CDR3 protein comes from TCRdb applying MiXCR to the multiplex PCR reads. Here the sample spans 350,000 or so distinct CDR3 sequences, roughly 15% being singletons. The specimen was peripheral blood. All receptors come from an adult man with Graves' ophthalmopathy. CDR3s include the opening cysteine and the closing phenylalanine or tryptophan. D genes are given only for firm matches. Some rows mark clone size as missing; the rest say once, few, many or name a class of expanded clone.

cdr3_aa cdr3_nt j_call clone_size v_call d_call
CASSLRGTEQYF TGTGCCAGCAGTTTACGGGGGACCGAGCAGTACTTC TRBJ2-7 few TRBV12-3/TRBV12-4 NA
CASSSRQGISIETQYF TGTGCCAGCAGCTCACGACAGGGTATATCTATAGAGACCCAGTACTTC TRBJ2-5 many TRBV7-2 TRBD1
CASRGMGQGIYEQYF TGCGCCAGCAGAGGAATGGGACAGGGGATATACGAGCAGTACTTC TRBJ2-7 once TRBV5-1 TRBD1
CAWRAGGMRAKNIQYF TGTGCCTGGAGAGCAGGGGGCATGAGGGCCAAAAACATTCAGTACTTC TRBJ2-4 many TRBV30 TRBD1
CASSLGLANTGELFF TGCGCCAGCAGCTTGGGACTAGCGAACACCGGGGAGCTGTTTTTT TRBJ2-2 many TRBV5-1 NA
CASSGTLSGANVLTF TGTGCCAGCAGTGGGACCCTCTCTGGGGCCAACGTCCTGACTTTC TRBJ2-6 NA TRBV6-1 NA
CSGTGGVGISPLHF TGCAGTGGGACAGGGGGAGTCGGAATCTCACCCCTCCACTTT TRBJ1-6 many TRBV20-1 TRBD1
CASRATGGVRAQYF TGTGCCAGCAGGGCCACTGGCGGGGTTCGGGCCCAGTACTTC TRBJ2-5 once TRBV6-1 NA
CASSVGSKTQYF TGTGCCAGCAGTGTCGGGAGTAAGACCCAGTACTTC TRBJ2-5 few TRBV12-3/TRBV12-4 NA
CASSLRAGTPYEQYF TGTGCCAGCAGCTTACGCGCAGGAACTCCCTACGAGCAGTACTTC TRBJ2-7 NA TRBV7-8 NA
CASSRALMNTGELFF TGTGCCAGCAGCCGAGCACTTATGAACACCGGGGAGCTGTTTTTT TRBJ2-2 many TRBV3-1 NA
CASSLGTMNTEAFF TGTGCCAGCAGCTTGGGCACTATGAACACTGAAGCTTTCTTT TRBJ1-1 many TRBV5-4 NA
CASSPSVSGTYEQYF TGTGCCAGCAGCCCTTCGGTGAGCGGGACCTACGAGCAGTACTTC TRBJ2-7 many TRBV6-2/TRBV6-3 TRBD2
CASSPRLAGGKVESTQYF TGTGCCAGCAGTCCGAGACTAGCGGGGGGCAAGGTGGAGTCGACCCAGTACTTC TRBJ2-5 many TRBV12-3/TRBV12-4 TRBD2
CASSSQGAQGNTIYF TGTGCCAGCAGTTCACAGGGGGCGCAAGGAAACACCATATATTTT TRBJ1-3 NA TRBV7-2 TRBD1
CASSFFSTDTQYF TGCGCCAGCAGCTTCTTCAGCACAGATACGCAGTATTTT TRBJ2-3 many TRBV5-1 NA
CASRTVQLSYEQFF TGTGCCAGCAGGACGGTACAGCTATCCTACGAGCAGTTCTTC TRBJ2-1 once TRBV2 NA
CASIRGSEAFF TGTGCCAGCATCAGGGGGTCTGAAGCTTTCTTT TRBJ1-1 once TRBV27 TRBD1
CASSPRTGTGGTQYF TGTGCCAGCAGTCCCAGAACAGGGACAGGGGGGACCCAGTACTTC TRBJ2-5 NA TRBV6-1 TRBD1
CASSLAQNQPQHF TGTGCCAGCAGTTTGGCACAAAATCAGCCCCAGCATTTT TRBJ1-5 many TRBV12-3/TRBV12-4 NA
CASGTGVYAFF TGTGCCAGCGGCACTGGGGTATACGCTTTCTTT TRBJ1-1 many TRBV10-3 NA
CSAGKGSTEAFF TGCAGTGCTGGTAAGGGATCGACTGAAGCTTTCTTT TRBJ1-1 many TRBV20-1 NA
CASSIATSTTYEQYF TGTGCCAGTAGTATAGCGACATCTACCACCTACGAGCAGTACTTC TRBJ2-7 many TRBV19 NA
CASSPDGQNQPQHF TGTGCCAGCAGTCCCGACGGCCAGAATCAGCCCCAGCATTTT TRBJ1-5 many TRBV6-1 NA
CSAMLSSGNTIYF TGCAGTGCTATGCTCAGCTCTGGAAACACCATATATTTT TRBJ1-3 many TRBV20-1 NA
CASRVRENMNTEAFF TGTGCCAGCAGGGTCCGGGAGAACATGAACACTGAAGCTTTCTTT TRBJ1-1 NA TRBV12-3/TRBV12-4 NA
CASSFLDRGFNEQYF TGTGCCAGCAGTTTCCTGGACAGGGGGTTTAACGAGCAGTACTTC TRBJ2-7 NA TRBV2 TRBD1
CASSRRGLGTEAFF TGTGCCAGTAGTCGGAGGGGGTTGGGCACTGAAGCTTTCTTT TRBJ1-1 NA TRBV19 NA
CASSNRRDIVGNIQYF TGTGCCAGCTCAAATAGGCGGGATATCGTGGGGAACATTCAGTACTTC TRBJ2-4 many TRBV12-3/TRBV12-4 NA
CASSLNGGGEAFF TGTGCCAGCAGCTTAAACGGGGGCGGTGAAGCTTTCTTT TRBJ1-1 many TRBV7-2 NA
CASSGGGDHQPQHF TGTGCCAGCAGCGGGGGGGGCGATCATCAGCCCCAGCATTTT TRBJ1-5 NA TRBV6-2/TRBV6-3 NA
CASRRTSGGIGELFF TGTGCCAGCAGACGGACTAGCGGGGGAATCGGGGAGCTGTTTTTT TRBJ2-2 many TRBV28 TRBD2
CASAPVDSSEQYF TGTGCCAGCGCCCCCGTCGACAGTAGCGAGCAGTACTTC TRBJ2-7 NA TRBV28 NA
CASSSTGNQPQHF TGTGCCAGCAGCTCAACAGGGAATCAGCCCCAGCATTTT TRBJ1-5 many TRBV11-1 NA
CASSLDTYSGANVLTF TGTGCCAGCAGTTTGGACACTTATTCTGGGGCCAACGTCCTGACTTTC TRBJ2-6 few TRBV27 NA
CASSYSLIGGGGGTGNTIYF TGTGCCAGCAGTTACTCGTTGATCGGGGGCGGAGGAGGCACTGGAAACACCATATATTTT TRBJ1-3 many TRBV6-2/TRBV6-3 NA
CASSFGQSYEQYF TGTGCCAGCAGCTTCGGTCAGTCCTACGAGCAGTACTTC TRBJ2-7 many TRBV7-2 NA
CASRKDQNTGELFF TGTGCCAGCAGAAAGGACCAGAACACCGGGGAGCTGTTTTTT TRBJ2-2 many TRBV7-3 NA
CASKGRGQGNSPLHF TGTGCCAGCAAGGGGAGGGGACAGGGGAATTCACCCCTCCACTTT TRBJ1-6 many TRBV6-1 TRBD1
CASSPMPRADTGELFF TGTGCCAGCAGCCCCATGCCCCGAGCGGACACCGGGGAGCTGTTTTTT TRBJ2-2 many TRBV11-2 NA
CASTPLRSGANVLTF TGCGCCAGCACTCCCCTCCGCTCTGGGGCCAACGTCCTGACTTTC TRBJ2-6 many TRBV4-1 NA
CSAINSVNTEAFF TGCAGTGCCATAAATTCAGTGAACACTGAAGCTTTCTTT TRBJ1-1 many TRBV20-1 NA